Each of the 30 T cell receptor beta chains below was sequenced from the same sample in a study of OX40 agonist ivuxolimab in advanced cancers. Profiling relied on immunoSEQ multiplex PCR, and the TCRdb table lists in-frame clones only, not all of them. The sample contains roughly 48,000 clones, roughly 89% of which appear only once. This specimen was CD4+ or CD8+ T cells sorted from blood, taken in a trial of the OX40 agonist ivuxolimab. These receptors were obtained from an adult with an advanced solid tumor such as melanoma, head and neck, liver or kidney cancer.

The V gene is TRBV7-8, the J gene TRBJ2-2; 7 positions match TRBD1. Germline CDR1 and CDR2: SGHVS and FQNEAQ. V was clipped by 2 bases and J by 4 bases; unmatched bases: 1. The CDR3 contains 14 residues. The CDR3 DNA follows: TGTGCCAGCAGCTTACAGGGGGTCACCGGGGAGCTGTTTTTT. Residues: CASSLQGVTGELFF. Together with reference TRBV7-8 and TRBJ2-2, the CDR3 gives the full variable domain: GAGVSQSPRYKVAKRGQDVALRCDPISGHVSLFWYQQALGQGPEFLTYFQNEAQLDKSGLPSDRFFAERPEGSVSTLKIQRTQQEDSAVYLCASSLQGVTGELFFGEGSRLTVL.

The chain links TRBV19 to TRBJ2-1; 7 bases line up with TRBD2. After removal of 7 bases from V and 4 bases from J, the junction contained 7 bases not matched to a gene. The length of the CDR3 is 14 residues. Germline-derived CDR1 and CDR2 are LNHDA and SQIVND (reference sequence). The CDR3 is CASKSGGGYNEQFF. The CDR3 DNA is TGTGCCAGTAAATCAGGCGGGGGATACAATGAGCAGTTCTTC.

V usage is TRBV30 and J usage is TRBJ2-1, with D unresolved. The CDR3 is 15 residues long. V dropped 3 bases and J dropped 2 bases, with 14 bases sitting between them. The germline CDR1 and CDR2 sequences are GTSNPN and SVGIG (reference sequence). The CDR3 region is CAWSGVLGTYNEQFF. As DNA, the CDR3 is TGTGCCTGGAGCGGAGTTTTGGGGACCTACAATGAGCAGTTCTTC. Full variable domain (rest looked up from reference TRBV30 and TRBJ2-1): SQTIHQWPATLVQPVGSPLSLECTVEGTSNPNLYWYRQAAGRGLQLLFYSVGIGQISSEVPQNLSASRPQDRQFILSSKKLLLSDSGFYLCAWSGVLGTYNEQFFGPGTRLTVL.

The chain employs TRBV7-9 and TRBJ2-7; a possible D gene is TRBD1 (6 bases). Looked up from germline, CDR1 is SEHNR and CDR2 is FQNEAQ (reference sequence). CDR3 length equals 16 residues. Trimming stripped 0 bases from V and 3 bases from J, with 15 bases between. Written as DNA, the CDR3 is TGTGCCAGCAGCTTAGCGATAGGGGACAAGGACTACGAGCAGTACTTC. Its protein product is CASSLAIGDKDYEQYF.

The CDR3 spells CASSFRAPQGALYEQYF. CDR3 DNA: TGTGCCAGCAGTTTTCGGGCCCCACAGGGGGCCCTCTACGAGCAGTACTTC. The gene calls are TRBV27 and TRBJ2-7, with 9 bases that match TRBD1. Germline V CDR1 and CDR2: MNHEY, SMNVEV (reference sequence). The CDR3 runs to 17 residues. The junction had 12 bases not matched to a gene; V was cut back by 3 bases and J by 3 bases.

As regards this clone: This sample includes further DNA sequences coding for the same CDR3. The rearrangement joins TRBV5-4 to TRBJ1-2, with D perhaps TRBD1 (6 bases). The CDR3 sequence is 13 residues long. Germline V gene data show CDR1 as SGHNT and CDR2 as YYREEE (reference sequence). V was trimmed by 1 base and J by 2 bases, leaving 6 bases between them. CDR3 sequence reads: CASSLQGNYGYTF. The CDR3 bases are TGTGCCAGCAGCTTGCAGGGGAACTATGGCTACACCTTC.

The CDR3 DNA reads TGTGCCAGCAGTCCTGCCCAGGGGGCGGGAGGCTACACCTTC. It encodes CASSPAQGAGGYTF. The chain joins TRBV27 to TRBJ1-2; 8 nucleotides match TRBD1. This CDR3 is built from 14 residues. The V gene's germline CDR1 is MNHEY and CDR2 SMNVEV (reference sequence). V trimming: 5 bases; J trimming: 8 bases; junction bases outside the gene matches: 10.

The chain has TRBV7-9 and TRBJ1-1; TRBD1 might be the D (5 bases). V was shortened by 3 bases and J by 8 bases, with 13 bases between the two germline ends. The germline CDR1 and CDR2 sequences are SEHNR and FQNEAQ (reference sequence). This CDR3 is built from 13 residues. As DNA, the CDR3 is TGTGCCAGCAGCTTCGACAGAGACTCGGAAGCTTTCTTT. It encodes CASSFDRDSEAFF. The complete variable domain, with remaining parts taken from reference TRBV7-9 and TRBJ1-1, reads DTGVSQNPRHKITKRGQNVTFRCDPISEHNRLYWYRQTLGQGPEFLTYFQNEAQLEKSRLLSDRFSAERPKGSFSTLEIQRTEQGDSAMYLCASSFDRDSEAFFGQGTRLTVV.

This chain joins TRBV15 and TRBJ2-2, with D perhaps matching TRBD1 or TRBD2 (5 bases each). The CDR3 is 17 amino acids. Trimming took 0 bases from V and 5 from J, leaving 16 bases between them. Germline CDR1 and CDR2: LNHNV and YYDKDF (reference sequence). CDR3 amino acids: CATSRDRGPVGTGELFF. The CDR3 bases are TGTGCCACCAGCAGAGATAGGGGACCTGTGGGGACCGGGGAGCTGTTTTTT.

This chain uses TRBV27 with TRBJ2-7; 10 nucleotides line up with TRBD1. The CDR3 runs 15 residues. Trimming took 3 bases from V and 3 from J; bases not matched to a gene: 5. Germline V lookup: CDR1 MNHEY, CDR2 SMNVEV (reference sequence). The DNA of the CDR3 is TGTGCCAGCAGTTTTTACGACAGGGGGCACTACGAGCAGTACTTC. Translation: CASSFYDRGHYEQYF.

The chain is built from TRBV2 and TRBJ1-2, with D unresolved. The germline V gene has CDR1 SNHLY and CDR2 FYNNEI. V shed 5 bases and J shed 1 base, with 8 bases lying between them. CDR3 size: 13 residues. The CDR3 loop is CASSLGFNYGYTF. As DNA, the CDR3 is TGTGCCAGCAGTCTTGGATTTAACTATGGCTACACCTTC. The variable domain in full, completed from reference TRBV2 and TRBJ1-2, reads EPEVTQTPSHQVTQMGQEVILRCVPISNHLYFYWYRQILGQKVEFLVSFYNNEISEKSEIFDDQFSVERPDGSNFTLKIRSTKLEDSAMYFCASSLGFNYGYTFGSGTRLTVV.

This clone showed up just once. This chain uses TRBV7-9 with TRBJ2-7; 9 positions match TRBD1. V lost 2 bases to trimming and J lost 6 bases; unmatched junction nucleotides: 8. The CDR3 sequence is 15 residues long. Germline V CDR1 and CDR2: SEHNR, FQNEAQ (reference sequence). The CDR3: CASSLSSGQGGEQYF. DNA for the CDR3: TGTGCCAGCAGCTTATCCTCGGGACAGGGAGGCGAGCAGTACTTC.

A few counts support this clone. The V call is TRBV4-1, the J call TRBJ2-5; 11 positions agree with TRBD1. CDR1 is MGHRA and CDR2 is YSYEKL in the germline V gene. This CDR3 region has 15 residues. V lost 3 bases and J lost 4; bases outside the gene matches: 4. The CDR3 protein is CASSHRDRGGETQYF. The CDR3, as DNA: TGCGCCAGCAGCCACCGGGACAGGGGGGGAGAGACCCAGTACTTC.

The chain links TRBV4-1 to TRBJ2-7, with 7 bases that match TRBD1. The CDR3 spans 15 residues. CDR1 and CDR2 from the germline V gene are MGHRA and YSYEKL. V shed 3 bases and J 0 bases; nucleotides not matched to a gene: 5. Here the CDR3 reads CASSHTRTGSYEQYF. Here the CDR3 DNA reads TGCGCCAGCAGCCATACACGGACAGGCTCCTACGAGCAGTACTTC.

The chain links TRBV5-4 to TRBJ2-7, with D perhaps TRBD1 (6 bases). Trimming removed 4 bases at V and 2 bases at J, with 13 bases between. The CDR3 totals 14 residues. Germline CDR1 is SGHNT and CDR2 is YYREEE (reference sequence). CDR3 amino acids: CASSDQGIAYEQYF. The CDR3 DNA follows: TGTGCCAGCAGCGACCAGGGGATTGCCTACGAGCAGTACTTC.

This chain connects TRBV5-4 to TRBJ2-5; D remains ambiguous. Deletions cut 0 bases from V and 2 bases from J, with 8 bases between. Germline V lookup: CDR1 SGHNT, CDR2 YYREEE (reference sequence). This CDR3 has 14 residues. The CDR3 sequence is CASSLAAVQETQYF. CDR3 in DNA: TGTGCCAGCAGCTTGGCGGCAGTTCAAGAGACCCAGTACTTC.

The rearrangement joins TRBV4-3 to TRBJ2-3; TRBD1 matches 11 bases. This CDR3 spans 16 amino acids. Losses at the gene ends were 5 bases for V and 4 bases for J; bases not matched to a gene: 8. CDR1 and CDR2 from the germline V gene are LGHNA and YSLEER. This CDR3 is CASSSPGQGGPDTQYF. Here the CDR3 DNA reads TGCGCCAGCAGCTCCCCGGGACAGGGGGGTCCAGATACGCAGTATTTT.

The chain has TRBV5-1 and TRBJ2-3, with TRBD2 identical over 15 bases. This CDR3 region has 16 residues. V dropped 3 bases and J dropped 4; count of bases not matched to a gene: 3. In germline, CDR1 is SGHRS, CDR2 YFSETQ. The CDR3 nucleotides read TGCGCCAGCAGCTCGGGACTAGCGGGGGGTTCAGATACGCAGTATTTT. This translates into CASSSGLAGGSDTQYF.

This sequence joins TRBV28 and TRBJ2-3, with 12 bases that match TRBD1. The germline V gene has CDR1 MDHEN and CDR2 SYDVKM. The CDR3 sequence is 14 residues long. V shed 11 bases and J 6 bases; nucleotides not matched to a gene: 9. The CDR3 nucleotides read TGTGCCGCTGGGACAGGGGGCATCTGGGATACGCAGTATTTT. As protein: CAAGTGGIWDTQYF. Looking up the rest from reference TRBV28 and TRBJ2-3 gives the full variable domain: DVKVTQSSRYLVKRTGEKVFLECVQDMDHENMFWYRQDPGLGLRLIYFSYDVKMKEKGDIPEGYSVSREKKERFSLILESASTNQTSMYLCAAGTGGIWDTQYFGPGTRLTVL.

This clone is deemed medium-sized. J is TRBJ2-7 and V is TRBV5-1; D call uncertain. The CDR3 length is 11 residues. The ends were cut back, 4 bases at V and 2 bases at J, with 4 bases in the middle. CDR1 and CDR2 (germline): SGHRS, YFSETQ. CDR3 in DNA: TGCGCCAGCAGCGGCCCCTACGAGCAGTACTTC. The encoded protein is CASSGPYEQYF.

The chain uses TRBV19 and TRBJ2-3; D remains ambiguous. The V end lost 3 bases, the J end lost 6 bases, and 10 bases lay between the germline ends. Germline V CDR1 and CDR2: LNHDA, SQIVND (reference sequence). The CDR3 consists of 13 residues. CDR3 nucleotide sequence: TGTGCCAGTAGTATTGGCGGAACGGATACGCAGTATTTT. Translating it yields CASSIGGTDTQYF.

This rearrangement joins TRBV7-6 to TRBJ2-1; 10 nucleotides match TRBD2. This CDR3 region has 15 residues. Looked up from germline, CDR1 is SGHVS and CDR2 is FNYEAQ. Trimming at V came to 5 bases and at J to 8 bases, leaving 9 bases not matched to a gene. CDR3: CASSPSSGGGDEQFF. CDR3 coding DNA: TGTGCCAGCAGCCCAAGCAGCGGGGGGGGTGATGAGCAGTTCTTC.

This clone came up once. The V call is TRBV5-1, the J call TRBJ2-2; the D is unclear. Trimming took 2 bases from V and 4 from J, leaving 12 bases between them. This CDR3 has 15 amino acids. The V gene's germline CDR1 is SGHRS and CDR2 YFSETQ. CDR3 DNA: TGCGCCAGCAGCTTCCTTGATCCCTCCACCGGGGAGCTGTTTTTT. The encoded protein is CASSFLDPSTGELFF.

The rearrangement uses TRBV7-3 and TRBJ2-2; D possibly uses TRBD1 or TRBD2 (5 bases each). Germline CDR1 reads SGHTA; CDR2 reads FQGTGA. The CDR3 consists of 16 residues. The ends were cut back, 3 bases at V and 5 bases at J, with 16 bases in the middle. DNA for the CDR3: TGTGCCAGCAGCTTGACCGACCGGGGCGGGACCGGGGAGCTGTTTTTT. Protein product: CASSLTDRGGTGELFF. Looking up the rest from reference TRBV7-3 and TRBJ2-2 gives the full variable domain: GAGVSQTPSNKVTEKGKYVELRCDPISGHTALYWYRQSLGQGPEFLIYFQGTGAADDSGLPNDRFFAVRPEGSVSTLKIQRTERGDSAVYLCASSLTDRGGTGELFFGEGSRLTVL.

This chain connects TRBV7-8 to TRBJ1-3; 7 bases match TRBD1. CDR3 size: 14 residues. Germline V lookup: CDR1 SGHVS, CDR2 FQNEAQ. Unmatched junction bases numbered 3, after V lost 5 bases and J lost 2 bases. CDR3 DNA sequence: TGTGCCAGCAGCGACACAGGGGCTGGAAACACCATATATTTT. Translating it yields CASSDTGAGNTIYF.

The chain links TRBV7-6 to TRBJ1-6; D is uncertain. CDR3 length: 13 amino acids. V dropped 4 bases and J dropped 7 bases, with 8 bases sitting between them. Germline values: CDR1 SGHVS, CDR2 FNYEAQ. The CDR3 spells CASSSGGNSPLHF. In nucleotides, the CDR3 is TGTGCCAGCAGCTCCGGAGGGAATTCACCCCTCCACTTT.

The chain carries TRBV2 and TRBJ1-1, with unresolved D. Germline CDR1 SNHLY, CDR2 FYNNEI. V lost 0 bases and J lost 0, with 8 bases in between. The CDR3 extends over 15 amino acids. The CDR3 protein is CASSEALGMNTEAFF. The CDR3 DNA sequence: TGTGCCAGCAGTGAAGCGCTCGGCATGAACACTGAAGCTTTCTTT.

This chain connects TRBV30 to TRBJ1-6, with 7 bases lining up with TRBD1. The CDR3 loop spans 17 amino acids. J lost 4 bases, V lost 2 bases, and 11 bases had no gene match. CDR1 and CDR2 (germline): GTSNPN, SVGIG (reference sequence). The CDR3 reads CAWSSWQGTVYNSPLHF. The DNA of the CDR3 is TGTGCCTGGAGTTCTTGGCAAGGGACAGTTTATAATTCACCCCTCCACTTT.

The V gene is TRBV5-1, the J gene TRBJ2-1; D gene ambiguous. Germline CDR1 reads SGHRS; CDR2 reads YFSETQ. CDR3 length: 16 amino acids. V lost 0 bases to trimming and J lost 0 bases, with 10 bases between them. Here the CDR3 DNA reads TGCGCCAGCAGCTTGGGCGATTCGAACTCCTACAATGAGCAGTTCTTC. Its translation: CASSLGDSNSYNEQFF.

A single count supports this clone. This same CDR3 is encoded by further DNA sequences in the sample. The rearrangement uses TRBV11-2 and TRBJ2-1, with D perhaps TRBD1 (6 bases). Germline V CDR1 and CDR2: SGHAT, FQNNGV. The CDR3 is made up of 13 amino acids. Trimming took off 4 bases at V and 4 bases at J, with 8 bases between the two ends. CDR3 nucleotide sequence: TGTGCCAGCAGCTCGACAGGTTACAATGAGCAGTTCTTC. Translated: CASSSTGYNEQFF.